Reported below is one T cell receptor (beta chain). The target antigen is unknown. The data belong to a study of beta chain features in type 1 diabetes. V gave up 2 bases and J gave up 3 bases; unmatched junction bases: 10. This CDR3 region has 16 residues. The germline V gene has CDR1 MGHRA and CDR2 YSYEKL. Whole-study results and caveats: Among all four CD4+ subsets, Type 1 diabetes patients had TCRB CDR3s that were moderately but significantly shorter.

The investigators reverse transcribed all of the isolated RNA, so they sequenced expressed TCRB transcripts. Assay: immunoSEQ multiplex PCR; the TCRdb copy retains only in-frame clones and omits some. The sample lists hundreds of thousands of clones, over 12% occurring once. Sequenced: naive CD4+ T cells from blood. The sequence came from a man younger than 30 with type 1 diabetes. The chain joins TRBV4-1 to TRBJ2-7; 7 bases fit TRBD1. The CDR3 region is CASSQPSRTGSYEQYF. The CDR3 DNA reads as TGCGCCAGCAGCCAACCTTCCCGGACAGGCAGCTACGAGCAGTACTTC.